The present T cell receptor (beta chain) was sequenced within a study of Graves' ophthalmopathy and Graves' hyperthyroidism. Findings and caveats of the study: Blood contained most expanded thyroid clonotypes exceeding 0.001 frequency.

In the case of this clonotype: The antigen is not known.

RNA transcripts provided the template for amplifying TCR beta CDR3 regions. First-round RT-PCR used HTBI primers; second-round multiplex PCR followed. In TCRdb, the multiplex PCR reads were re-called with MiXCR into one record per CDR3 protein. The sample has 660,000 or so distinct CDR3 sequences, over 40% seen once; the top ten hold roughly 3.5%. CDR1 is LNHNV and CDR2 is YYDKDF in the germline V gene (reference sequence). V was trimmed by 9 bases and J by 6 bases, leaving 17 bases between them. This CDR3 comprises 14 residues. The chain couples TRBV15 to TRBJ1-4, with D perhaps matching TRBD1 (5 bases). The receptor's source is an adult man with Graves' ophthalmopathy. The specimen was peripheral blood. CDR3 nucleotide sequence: TGTGCCACGAGACGTGGGACGGTTCATGAAAAACTGTTTTTT. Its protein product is CATRRGTVHEKLFF. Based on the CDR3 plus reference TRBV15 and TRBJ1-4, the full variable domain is DAMVIQNPRYQVTQFGKPVTLSCSQTLNHNVMYWYQQKSSQAPKLLFHYYDKDFNNEADTPDNFQSRRPNTSFCFLDIRSPGLGDTAMYLCATRRGTVHEKLFFGSGTQLSVL.